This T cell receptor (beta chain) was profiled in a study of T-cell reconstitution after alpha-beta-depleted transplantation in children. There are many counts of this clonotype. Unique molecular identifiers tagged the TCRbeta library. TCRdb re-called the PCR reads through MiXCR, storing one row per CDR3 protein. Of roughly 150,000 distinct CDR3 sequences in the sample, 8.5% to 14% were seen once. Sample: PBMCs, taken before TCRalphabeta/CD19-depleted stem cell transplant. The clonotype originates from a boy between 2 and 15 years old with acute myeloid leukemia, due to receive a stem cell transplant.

The CDR3 coding sequence is TGCAGTGCTAGACCCTTAAAAGCGGGACTCCAAGAGACCCAGTACTTC. Translated: CSARPLKAGLQETQYF. This sequence joins TRBV20-1 and TRBJ2-5, with 7 bases aligning to TRBD2. The CDR3 contains 16 residues. The trim removed 2 bases at V and 1 base at J, leaving 10 bases unmatched. In germline, CDR1 is DFQATT, CDR2 SNEGSKA (reference sequence).